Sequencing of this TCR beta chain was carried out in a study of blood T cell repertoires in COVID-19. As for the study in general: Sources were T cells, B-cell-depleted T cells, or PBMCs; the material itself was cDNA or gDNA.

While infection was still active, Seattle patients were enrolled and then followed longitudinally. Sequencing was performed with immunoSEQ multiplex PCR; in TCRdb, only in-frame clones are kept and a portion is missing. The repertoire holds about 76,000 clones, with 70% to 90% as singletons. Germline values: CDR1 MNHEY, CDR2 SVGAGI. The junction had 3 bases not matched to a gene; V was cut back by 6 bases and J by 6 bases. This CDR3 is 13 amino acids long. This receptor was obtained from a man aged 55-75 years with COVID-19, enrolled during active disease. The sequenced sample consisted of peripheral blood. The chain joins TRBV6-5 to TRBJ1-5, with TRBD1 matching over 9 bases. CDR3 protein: CASRDRGSQPQHF. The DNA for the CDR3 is TGTGCCAGCAGGGACAGGGGAAGTCAGCCCCAGCATTTT.